Listed below are T cell receptor beta chains from one sample, sequenced in a study of cytomegalovirus exposure and HLA in healthy donors. Here immunoSEQ multiplex PCR was the method, and the copy in TCRdb shows in-frame clones only, minus some. Of some 170,000 clones listed, approximately 80% are singletons. What was sequenced was PBMCs. The receptors stem from a woman between 25 and 40 years old in good health and CMV-seronegative. Both conserved end residues are part of each CDR3. Each record gives: CDR3 protein, CDR3 DNA, D gene, J gene, V gene, CDR3 length, clone size. A D gene is named only where the DNA matches it firmly. Clone sizes are given selectively: once, few, many, or a class where the clone is expanded.

CDR3: CSVDSDLEQFF
DNA: TGCAGCGTTGATTCGGACTTGGAGCAGTTCTTC
D: NA
J: TRBJ2-1
V: TRBV29-1
length: 11
size: NA

CDR3: CASSPNAPTGGGYTF
DNA: TGTGCCAGCTCACCCAACGCCCCCACAGGGGGCGGCTACACCTTC
D: TRBD1
J: TRBJ1-2
V: TRBV18
length: 15
size: NA

CDR3: CASSQWTGEDRGELFF
DNA: TGTGCCAGCAGTCAATGGACAGGTGAAGACAGAGGGGAGCTGTTTTTT
D: TRBD1
J: TRBJ2-2
V: TRBV27
length: 16
size: NA

CDR3: CASSPSGSVYNEQFF
DNA: TGTGCCAGCTCCCCCAGCGGGAGCGTCTACAATGAGCAGTTCTTC
D: TRBD2
J: TRBJ2-1
V: TRBV18
length: 15
size: once

CDR3: CSVEAGRGSSYNEQFF
DNA: TGCAGCGTTGAAGCAGGACGCGGGTCGTCCTACAATGAGCAGTTCTTC
D: NA
J: TRBJ2-1
V: TRBV29-1
length: 16
size: NA

CDR3: CASSQVQGAAEAFF
DNA: TGTGCCAGCAGCCAAGTACAGGGGGCAGCCGAAGCTTTCTTT
D: TRBD1
J: TRBJ1-1
V: TRBV6-5
length: 14
size: NA

CDR3: CASSPGQANTEAFF
DNA: TGTGCCAGCAGCCCGGGACAGGCTAACACTGAAGCTTTCTTT
D: TRBD1
J: TRBJ1-1
V: TRBV5-4
length: 14
size: NA

CDR3: CASTRWGAGVGDTQYF
DNA: TGTGCCAGCACCCGTTGGGGGGCGGGGGTAGGGGATACGCAGTATTTT
D: NA
J: TRBJ2-3
V: TRBV6-6
length: 16
size: NA

CDR3: CASSQDSGRLAKNIQYF
DNA: TGCGCCAGCAGCCAAGATAGCGGGCGGCTAGCCAAAAACATTCAGTACTTC
D: TRBD2
J: TRBJ2-4
V: TRBV4-3
length: 17
size: NA

CDR3: CASTDWPTSEQYF
DNA: TGTGCCAGCACCGATTGGCCCACGTCGGAGCAGTACTTC
D: NA
J: TRBJ2-7
V: TRBV28
length: 13
size: NA

CDR3: CASNLQGAGAFF
DNA: TGTGCCAGCAACCTACAGGGGGCGGGGGCTTTCTTT
D: TRBD1
J: TRBJ1-1
V: TRBV5-4
length: 12
size: NA